Below are 22 T cell receptor beta chains sequenced from a single sample in a study of OX40 agonist ivuxolimab in advanced cancers. Data came from immunoSEQ multiplex PCR; TCRdb stores just in-frame clones and leaves some out. The table records about 55,000 clones, 70% to 90% of them present only once. The source material was CD4+ or CD8+ T cells sorted from blood, sampled in a trial of the OX40 agonist ivuxolimab. These receptors were taken from an adult with an advanced solid tumor such as melanoma, head and neck, liver or kidney cancer.

The CDR3 DNA reads as TGTGCCAGCAGTTACGGTCCGGGGCAAGAGACCCAGTACTTC. Translating it yields CASSYGPGQETQYF. This sequence joins TRBV6-5 and TRBJ2-5; D may be TRBD2 (5 bases). Trimming cost V 2 bases and J 2 bases, with 9 bases left between them. Germline lookup yields CDR1 MNHEY and CDR2 SVGAGI. CDR3 length: 14 amino acids.

The chain joins TRBV19 to TRBJ1-2; 7 bases map to TRBD1. This CDR3 has 14 residues. V shed 4 bases, J shed 4 bases, and the junction held 6 bases outside the gene matches. Germline V gene lookup returns CDR1 LNHDA and CDR2 SQIVND (reference sequence). Here the CDR3 reads CASSTRQGLYGYTF. Written as DNA, the CDR3 is TGTGCCAGTAGTACAAGACAGGGTCTCTATGGCTACACCTTC. The complete variable domain, with remaining parts taken from reference TRBV19 and TRBJ1-2, reads DGGITQSPKYLFRKEGQNVTLSCEQNLNHDAMYWYRQDPGQGLRLIYYSQIVNDFQKGDIAEGYSVSREKKESFPLTVTSAQKNPTAFYLCASSTRQGLYGYTFGSGTRLTVV.

The gene calls are TRBV6-1 and TRBJ1-2; unclear D gene. CDR3 length: 15 amino acids. The germline V gene has CDR1 MNHNS and CDR2 SASEGT. V shed 0 bases and J shed 8 bases, with 16 bases lying between them. The CDR3 protein is CASSEAVGSQQGYTF. The CDR3 coding sequence is TGTGCCAGCAGTGAAGCCGTAGGGTCCCAGCAGGGCTACACCTTC.

This chain uses TRBV7-9 with TRBJ1-1, with D uncertain. V was clipped by 1 base and J by 6 bases, with 9 bases between them. CDR3 length: 13 amino acids. Germline CDR1 is SEHNR and CDR2 is FQNEAQ (reference sequence). The CDR3 DNA reads TGTGCCAGCAGCTTAGACGGCCGAGCTGAAGCTTTCTTT. Amino acid sequence: CASSLDGRAEAFF. The full variable domain, rest sourced from reference TRBV7-9 and TRBJ1-1, is DTGVSQNPRHKITKRGQNVTFRCDPISEHNRLYWYRQTLGQGPEFLTYFQNEAQLEKSRLLSDRFSAERPKGSFSTLEIQRTEQGDSAMYLCASSLDGRAEAFFGQGTRLTVV.

The J gene is TRBJ2-7, the V gene TRBV11-2, with 7 bases fitting TRBD1. Germline V gene sequence: CDR1 SGHAT, CDR2 FQNNGV. V lost 5 bases to trimming and J lost 5 bases; unmatched junction nucleotides: 9. The CDR3 spans 14 residues. CDR3 nucleotides: TGTGCCAGCAGCCAGGACAGGCTGTTCAACGAGCAGTACTTC. Its translation: CASSQDRLFNEQYF.

There are a few counts of this clone. V is TRBV10-3 and J is TRBJ2-7, with D perhaps matching TRBD1 (6 bases). The CDR3 is 17 amino acids. The V end lost 9 bases, the J end lost 0 bases, and 24 bases lay between the germline ends. Per germline, CDR1 ENHRY and CDR2 SYGVKD. CDR3 in DNA: TGTGCCATTTCCCAAGGGCCTCGGACAGAAAGCTCCTACGAGCAGTACTTC. Translating gives CAISQGPRTESSYEQYF.

This chain connects TRBV28 to TRBJ2-7; 7 nucleotides line up with TRBD1. J gave up 2 bases and V 4 bases, and 8 bases lay outside the gene matches. Per germline, CDR1 MDHEN and CDR2 SYDVKM. This CDR3 has 15 amino acids. The CDR3 DNA reads as TGTGCCAGCAGTTCCGGGACAGTTCCTCCCTACGAGCAGTACTTC. Translation: CASSSGTVPPYEQYF.

This chain joins TRBV7-6 and TRBJ2-7, with a weak D call TRBD1 (5 bases). The CDR3 has 16 residues. V lost 1 base, J lost 6 bases, and 19 bases lay in between. The germline V gene has CDR1 SGHVS and CDR2 FNYEAQ. The CDR3 coding sequence is TGTGCCAGCAGCTTAGTAATGGACACTTTGATCGTCGAGCAGTACTTC. Residues: CASSLVMDTLIVEQYF.

The rearrangement uses TRBV15 and TRBJ1-4; 10 bases line up with TRBD1. The CDR3 covers 16 residues. The germline V gene encodes CDR1 LNHNV and CDR2 YYDKDF (reference sequence). V trimming: 3 bases; J trimming: 5 bases; junction bases outside the gene matches: 6. CDR3 loop: CATSRAGTGVNEKLFF. The CDR3 nucleotides read TGTGCCACCAGCAGGGCCGGGACAGGGGTAAATGAAAAACTGTTTTTT.

This clone was found once. The rearrangement uses TRBV5-1 and TRBJ2-5, with 9 positions matching TRBD1. The J call may be mistaken, given a closer DNA end match to TRBJ2-7. The CDR3 spans 14 residues. The germline gives CDR1 SGHRS, CDR2 YFSETQ. CDR3 in amino acids: CASKHRTGAYEQYF. CDR3 DNA: TGCGCCAGCAAGCATCGGACAGGGGCCTACGAGCAGTACTTC.

CDR3 protein: CASSTRDYPYEQYF. The CDR3 DNA reads as TGTGCCAGCAGCACCCGGGACTACCCCTACGAGCAGTACTTC. The V gene is TRBV9, the J gene TRBJ2-7, with 7 bases fitting TRBD2. V shed 4 bases, J shed 2 bases, and the junction held 6 bases outside the gene matches. Germline assignment: CDR1 SGDLS and CDR2 YYNGEE. This CDR3 region has 14 residues.

The chain recombines TRBV9 with TRBJ1-1; the D gene is possibly TRBD1 (5 bases). This CDR3 region has 14 residues. The V and J ends lost 3 bases and 1 base respectively, with 10 bases between them. Germline V gene data show CDR1 as SGDLS and CDR2 as YYNGEE. The CDR3 DNA follows: TGTGCCAGCAGCGAGGGACTTCCGAACACTGAAGCTTTCTTT. Its translation: CASSEGLPNTEAFF.

The chain uses TRBV6-6 and TRBJ2-1, with no clear D. The CDR3 totals 13 residues. Germline-derived CDR1 and CDR2 are MNHNY and SVGAGI (reference sequence). For the CDR3, the DNA is TGTGCAGCCGGGTGGGAAAACTACAATGAGCAGTTCTTC. Encoded protein: CAAGWENYNEQFF.

J is TRBJ1-2 and V is TRBV14, with unresolved D. This CDR3 is built from 13 residues. V lost 8 bases and J 5 bases, leaving 15 bases between the germline ends. CDR1 SGHDN and CDR2 FVKESK come from the germline V gene. CDR3 region: CASEEGQEYGYTF. The DNA for the CDR3 is TGTGCCAGCGAAGAAGGCCAGGAGTATGGCTACACCTTC.

The chain couples TRBV29-1 to TRBJ2-7, with 9 bases lining up with TRBD2. Germline loops: CDR1 SQVTM, CDR2 ANQGSEA. J gave up 2 bases and V 7 bases, and 6 bases lay outside the gene matches. This CDR3 spans 13 amino acids. In nucleotides, the CDR3 is TGCAGCGCTAAGACTAGCGGACCCTACGAGCAGTACTTC. Its translation: CSAKTSGPYEQYF.

V is TRBV11-3 and J is TRBJ2-1; 13 nucleotides match TRBD2. This CDR3 spans 19 amino acids. CDR1 is SGHNT, CDR2 YENEEA, per germline. The junction had 16 bases not matched to a gene; V was cut back by 2 bases and J by 9 bases. The CDR3 is CASSLRRVGLAGAAGEQFF. CDR3 coding DNA: TGTGCCAGCAGCTTAAGGAGAGTCGGACTAGCGGGAGCGGCAGGTGAGCAGTTCTTC.

The genes are TRBV9 and TRBJ2-5; 9 bases align to TRBD2. This CDR3 has 16 amino acids. V trimming: 0 bases; J trimming: 5 bases; junction bases outside the gene matches: 8. CDR1 and CDR2 (germline): SGDLS, YYNGEE. The CDR3 DNA sequence: TGTGCCAGCAGCGTAGGTGGGGCGGGAGGGCTGGAGACCCAGTACTTC. Protein: CASSVGGAGGLETQYF.

The gene calls are TRBV6-6 and TRBJ1-5; 7 bases line up with TRBD1. CDR3 length: 16 amino acids. CDR1 and CDR2 from the germline V gene are MNHNY and SVGAGI (reference sequence). After removal of 5 bases from V and 0 bases from J, the junction contained 7 bases not matched to a gene. CDR3: CASSSPTGTSNQPQHF. As DNA, the CDR3 is TGTGCCAGCAGTAGCCCGACAGGGACTAGCAATCAGCCCCAGCATTTT.

The chain combines TRBV4-1 with TRBJ1-5; weak D call: TRBD1 (5 bases). V lost 3 bases to trimming and J lost 0 bases, with 12 bases between them. Germline V gene sequence: CDR1 MGHRA, CDR2 YSYEKL. The CDR3 is 16 amino acids. The DNA for the CDR3 is TGCGCCAGCAGCCATAACCGGGGGGGTAGCAATCAGCCCCAGCATTTT. Translating gives CASSHNRGGSNQPQHF.

CDR3 DNA sequence: TGTGCCACCAGGAGACTGCCGGGGGAAGAGACCCAGTACTTC. Translating gives CATRRLPGEETQYF. This chain uses TRBV10-3 with TRBJ2-5, with D maybe TRBD2 (6 bases). This CDR3 has 14 residues. Trimming left V 10 bases short and J 3 bases short, with 18 bases between. Germline V gene lookup returns CDR1 ENHRY and CDR2 SYGVKD.

The V gene is TRBV21-1, the J gene TRBJ2-2. TRBV21-1 represents a pseudogene. The CDR3 has 15 residues. The CDR3 nucleotides are TGTGCCAGCAGCAAATTATTTATTGGGTCCGGGGAGCTGTTTTTT. This translates into CASSKLFIGSGELFF.

The chain employs TRBV7-2 and TRBJ1-1, with no clear D. The CDR3 is 15 residues long. V lost 2 bases to trimming and J lost 0 bases, with 10 bases between them. Germline CDR1 and CDR2: SGHTA and FQGNSA. The CDR3 DNA reads TGTGCCAGCAGCTTATTCCGGGCAATGAACACTGAAGCTTTCTTT. Translating it yields CASSLFRAMNTEAFF.